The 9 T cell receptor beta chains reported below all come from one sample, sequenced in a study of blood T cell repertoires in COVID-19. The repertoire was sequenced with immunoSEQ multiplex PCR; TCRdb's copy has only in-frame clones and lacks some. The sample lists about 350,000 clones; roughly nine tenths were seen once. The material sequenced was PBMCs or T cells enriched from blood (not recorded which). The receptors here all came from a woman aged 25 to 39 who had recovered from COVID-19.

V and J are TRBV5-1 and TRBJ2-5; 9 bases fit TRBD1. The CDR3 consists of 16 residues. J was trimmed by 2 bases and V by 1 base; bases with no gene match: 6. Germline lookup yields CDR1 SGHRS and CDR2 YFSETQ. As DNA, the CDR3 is TGCGCCAGCAGCTTGCCGGACAGGGGTGGTCAAGAGACCCAGTACTTC. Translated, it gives CASSLPDRGGQETQYF.

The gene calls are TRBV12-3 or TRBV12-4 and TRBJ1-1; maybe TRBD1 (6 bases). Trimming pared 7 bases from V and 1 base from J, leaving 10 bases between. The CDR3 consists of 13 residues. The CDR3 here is CASNDRSNTEAFF. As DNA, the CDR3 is TGTGCCAGCAATGACAGGTCGAACACTGAAGCTTTCTTT.

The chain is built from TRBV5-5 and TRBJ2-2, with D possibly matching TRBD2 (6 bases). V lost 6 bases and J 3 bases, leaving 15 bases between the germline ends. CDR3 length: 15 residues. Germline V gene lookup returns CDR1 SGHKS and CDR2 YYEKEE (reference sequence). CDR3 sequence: CASIPGVVDTGELFF. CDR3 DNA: TGTGCCAGCATCCCGGGGGTCGTAGACACCGGGGAGCTGTTTTTT. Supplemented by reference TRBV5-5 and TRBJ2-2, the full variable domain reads DAGVTQSPTHLIKTRGQQVTLRCSPISGHKSVSWYQQVLGQGPQFIFQYYEKEERGRGNFPDRFSARQFPNYSSELNVNALLLGDSALYLCASIPGVVDTGELFFGEGSRLTVL.

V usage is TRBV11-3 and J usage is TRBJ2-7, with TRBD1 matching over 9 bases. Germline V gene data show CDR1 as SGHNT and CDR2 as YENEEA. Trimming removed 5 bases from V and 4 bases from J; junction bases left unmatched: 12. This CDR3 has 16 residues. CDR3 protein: CASSDHPGQGSYEQYF. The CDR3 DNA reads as TGTGCCAGCAGCGATCACCCGGGACAGGGTAGTTACGAGCAGTACTTC.

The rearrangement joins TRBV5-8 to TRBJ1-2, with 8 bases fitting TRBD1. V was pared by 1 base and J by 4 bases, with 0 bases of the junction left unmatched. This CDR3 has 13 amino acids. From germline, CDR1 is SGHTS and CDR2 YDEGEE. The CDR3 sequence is CASSLQGAYGYTF. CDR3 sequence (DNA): TGTGCCAGCAGCTTGCAGGGGGCCTATGGCTACACCTTC. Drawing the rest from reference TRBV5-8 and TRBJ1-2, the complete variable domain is EAGVTQSPTHLIKTRGQQATLRCSPISGHTSVYWYQQALGLGLQFLLWYDEGEERNRGNFPPRFSGRQFPNYSSELNVNALELEDSALYLCASSLQGAYGYTFGSGTRLTVV.

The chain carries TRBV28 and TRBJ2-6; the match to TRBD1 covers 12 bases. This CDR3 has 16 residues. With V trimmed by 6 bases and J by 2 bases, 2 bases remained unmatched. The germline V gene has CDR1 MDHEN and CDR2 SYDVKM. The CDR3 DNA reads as TGTGCCAGCAGGTGGGACAGGGGGCCTGGGGCCAACGTCCTGACTTTC. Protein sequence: CASRWDRGPGANVLTF.

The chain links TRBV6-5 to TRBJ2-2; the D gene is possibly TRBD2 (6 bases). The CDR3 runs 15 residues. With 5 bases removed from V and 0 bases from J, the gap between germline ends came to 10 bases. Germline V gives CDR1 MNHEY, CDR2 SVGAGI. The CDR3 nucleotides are TGTGCCAGCAGTAAGGGACTTCCGAACACCGGGGAGCTGTTTTTT. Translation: CASSKGLPNTGELFF.

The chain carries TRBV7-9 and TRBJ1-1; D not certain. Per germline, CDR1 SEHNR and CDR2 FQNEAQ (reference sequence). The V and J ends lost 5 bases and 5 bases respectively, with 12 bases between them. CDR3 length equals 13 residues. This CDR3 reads CASSPFSRTEAFF. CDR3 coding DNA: TGTGCCAGCAGCCCGTTCTCCCGTACTGAAGCTTTCTTT.

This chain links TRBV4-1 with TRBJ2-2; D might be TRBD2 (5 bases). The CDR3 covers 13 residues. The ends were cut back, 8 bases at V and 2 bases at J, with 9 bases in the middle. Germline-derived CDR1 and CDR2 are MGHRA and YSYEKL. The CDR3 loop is CASRGSNTGELFF. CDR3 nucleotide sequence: TGCGCCAGCCGCGGGTCCAACACCGGGGAGCTGTTTTTT.